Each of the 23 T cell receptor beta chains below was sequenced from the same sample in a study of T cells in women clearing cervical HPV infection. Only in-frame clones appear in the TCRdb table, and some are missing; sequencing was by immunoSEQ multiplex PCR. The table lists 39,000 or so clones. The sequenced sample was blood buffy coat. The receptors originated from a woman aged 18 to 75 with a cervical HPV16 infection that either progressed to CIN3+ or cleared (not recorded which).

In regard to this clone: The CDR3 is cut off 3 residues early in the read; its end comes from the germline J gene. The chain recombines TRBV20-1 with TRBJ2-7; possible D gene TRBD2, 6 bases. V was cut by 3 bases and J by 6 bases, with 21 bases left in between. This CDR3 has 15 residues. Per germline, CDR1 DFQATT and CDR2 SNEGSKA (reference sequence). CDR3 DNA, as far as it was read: TGCAGTGCTAGTTACGGGGGTGGCCCTAACGTCGAG. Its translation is CSASYGGGPNVE. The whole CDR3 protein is CSASYGGGPNVEQYF.

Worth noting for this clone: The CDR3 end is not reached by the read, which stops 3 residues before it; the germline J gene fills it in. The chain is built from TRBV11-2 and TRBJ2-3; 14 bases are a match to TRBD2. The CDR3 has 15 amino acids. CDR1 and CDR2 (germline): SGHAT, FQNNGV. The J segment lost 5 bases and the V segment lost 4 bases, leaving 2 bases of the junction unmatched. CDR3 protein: CASSSTSGGVDTQYF. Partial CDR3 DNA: TGTGCCAGCAGCTCGACTAGCGGGGGGGTAGATACG.

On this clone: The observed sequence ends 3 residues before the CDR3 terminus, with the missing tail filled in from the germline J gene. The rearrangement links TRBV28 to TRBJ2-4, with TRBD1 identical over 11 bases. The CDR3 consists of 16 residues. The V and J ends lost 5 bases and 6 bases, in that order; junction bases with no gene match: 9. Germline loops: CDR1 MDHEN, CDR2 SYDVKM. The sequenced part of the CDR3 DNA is TGTGCCAGCAGTGCCTCCGGGACAGGGGGTCTAAACATT. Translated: CASSASGTGGLNI. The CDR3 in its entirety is CASSASGTGGLNIQYF.

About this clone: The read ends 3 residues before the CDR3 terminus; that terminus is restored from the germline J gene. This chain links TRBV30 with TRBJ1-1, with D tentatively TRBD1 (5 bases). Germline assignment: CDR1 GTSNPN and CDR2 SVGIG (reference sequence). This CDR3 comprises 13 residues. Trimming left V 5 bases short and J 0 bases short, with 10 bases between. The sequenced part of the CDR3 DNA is TGTGCCTGGGGCAAGGGGATGAACACTGAA. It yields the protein CAWGKGMNTE. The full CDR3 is CAWGKGMNTEAFF.

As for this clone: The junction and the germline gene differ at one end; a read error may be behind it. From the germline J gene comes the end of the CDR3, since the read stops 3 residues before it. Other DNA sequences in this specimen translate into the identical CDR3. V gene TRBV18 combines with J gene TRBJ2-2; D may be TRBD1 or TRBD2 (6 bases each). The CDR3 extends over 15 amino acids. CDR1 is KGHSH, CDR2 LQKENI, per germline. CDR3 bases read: TGTGCTAGCTCACTCTCGACAGGAGGGGACGGGGAG. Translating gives CASSLSTGGDGE. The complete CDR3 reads CASSLSTGGDGELFF.

The CDR3 sequence: CASSSGEGAYNEQFF. The CDR3 DNA, read in part, is TGTGCCAGCAGCTCTGGAGAGGGGGCCTACAATGAG. J is TRBJ2-1 and V is TRBV7-7, with D possibly being TRBD1 (6 bases). The read halts 3 residues ahead of the CDR3 end, with the missing end drawn from the germline J gene. Germline values: CDR1 SSHAT, CDR2 FNYEAQ (reference sequence). There are 15 residues in the CDR3. Trimming pared 4 bases from V and 2 bases from J, leaving 12 bases between.

The sequenced CDR3 bases are TGTGCCAGCGATAGCGGGAGCTCCTACAATGAG. It encodes CASDSGSSYNE. The CDR3, in full, reads CASDSGSSYNEQFF. This rearrangement joins TRBV2 to TRBJ2-1; 9 positions agree with TRBD2. The observed sequence ends 3 residues before the CDR3 terminus, with the missing tail filled in from the germline J gene. The CDR3 contains 14 residues. The trim removed 8 bases at V and 0 bases at J, leaving 2 bases unmatched. The germline gives CDR1 SNHLY, CDR2 FYNNEI.

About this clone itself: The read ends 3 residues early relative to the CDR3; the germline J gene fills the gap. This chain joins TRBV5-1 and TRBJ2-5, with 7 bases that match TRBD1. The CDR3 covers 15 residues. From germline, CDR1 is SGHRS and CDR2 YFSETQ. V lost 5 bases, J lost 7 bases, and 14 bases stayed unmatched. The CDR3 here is CASRKGQTMLGTQYF. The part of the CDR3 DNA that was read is TGCGCCAGCAGGAAGGGACAGACAATGCTGGGGACC.

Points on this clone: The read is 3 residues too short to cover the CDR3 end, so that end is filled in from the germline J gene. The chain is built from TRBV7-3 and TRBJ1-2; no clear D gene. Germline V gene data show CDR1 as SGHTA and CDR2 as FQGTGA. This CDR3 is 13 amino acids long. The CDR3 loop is CASSLNTQDTYTF. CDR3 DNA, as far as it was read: TGTGCCAGCAGCTTAAACACCCAAGATACC.

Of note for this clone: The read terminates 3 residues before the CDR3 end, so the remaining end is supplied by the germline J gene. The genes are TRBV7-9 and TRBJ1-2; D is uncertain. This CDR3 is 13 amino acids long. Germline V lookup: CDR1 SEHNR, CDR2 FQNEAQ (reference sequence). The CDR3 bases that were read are TGTGCCAGCGATGCGGTTAGCTCCTACGAC. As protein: CASDAVSSYD. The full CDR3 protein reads CASDAVSSYDYTF.

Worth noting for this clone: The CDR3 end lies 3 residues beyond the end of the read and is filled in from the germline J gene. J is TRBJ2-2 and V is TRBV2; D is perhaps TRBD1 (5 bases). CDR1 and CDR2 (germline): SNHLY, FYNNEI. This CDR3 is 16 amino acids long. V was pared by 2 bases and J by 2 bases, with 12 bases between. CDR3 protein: CASSERGSFNTGELFF. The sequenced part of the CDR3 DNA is TGTGCCAGCAGTGAAAGGGGCAGCTTTAACACCGGGGAG.

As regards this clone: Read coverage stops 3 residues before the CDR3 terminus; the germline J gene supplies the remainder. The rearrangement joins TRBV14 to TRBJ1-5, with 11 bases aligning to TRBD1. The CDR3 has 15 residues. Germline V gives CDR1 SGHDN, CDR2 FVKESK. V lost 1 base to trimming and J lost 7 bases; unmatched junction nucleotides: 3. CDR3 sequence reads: CASSQGTGGSQPQHF. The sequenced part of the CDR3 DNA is TGTGCCAGCAGCCAAGGGACAGGGGGCTCCCAGCCC.

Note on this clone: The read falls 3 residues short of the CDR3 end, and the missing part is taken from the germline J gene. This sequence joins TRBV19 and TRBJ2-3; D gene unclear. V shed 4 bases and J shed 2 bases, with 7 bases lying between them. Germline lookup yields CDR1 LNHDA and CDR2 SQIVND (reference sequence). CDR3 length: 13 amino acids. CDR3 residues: CASSNQFTDTQYF. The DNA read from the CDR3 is TGTGCCAGTAGTAATCAGTTCACAGATACG.

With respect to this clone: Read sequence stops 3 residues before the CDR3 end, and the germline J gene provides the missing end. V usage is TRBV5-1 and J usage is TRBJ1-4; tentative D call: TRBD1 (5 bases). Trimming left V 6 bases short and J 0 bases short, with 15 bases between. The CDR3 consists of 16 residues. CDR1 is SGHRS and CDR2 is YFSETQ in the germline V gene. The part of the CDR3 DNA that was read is TGCGCCAGCAAGGGGAGGGTTGGTGCAACTAATGAAAAA. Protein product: CASKGRVGATNEK. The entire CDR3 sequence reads CASKGRVGATNEKLFF.

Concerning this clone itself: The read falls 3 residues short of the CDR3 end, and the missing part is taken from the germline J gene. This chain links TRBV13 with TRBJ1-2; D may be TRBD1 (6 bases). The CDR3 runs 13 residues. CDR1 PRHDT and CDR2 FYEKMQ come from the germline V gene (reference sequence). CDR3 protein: CASSRRAGEGYTF. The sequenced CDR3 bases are TGTGCCAGCAGCCGACGTGCAGGGGAGGGC.

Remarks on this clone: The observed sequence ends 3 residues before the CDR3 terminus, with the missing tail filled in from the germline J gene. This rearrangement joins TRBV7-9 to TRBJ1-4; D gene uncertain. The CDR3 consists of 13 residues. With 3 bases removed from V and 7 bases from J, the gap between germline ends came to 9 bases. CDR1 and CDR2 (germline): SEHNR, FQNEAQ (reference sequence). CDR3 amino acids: CASSFTSGEKLFF. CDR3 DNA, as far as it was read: TGTGCCAGCAGCTTTACCTCGGGTGAAAAA.

CDR3 sequence: CASSHPAGNTDTQYF. CDR3 DNA (partial): TGTGCCAGCAGCCATCCGGCGGGAAACACAGATACG. The V gene is TRBV14, the J gene TRBJ2-3; the D gene is possibly TRBD2 (6 bases). The CDR3 end lies 3 residues beyond the end of the read and is filled in from the germline J gene. This CDR3 contains 15 residues. The germline V gene has CDR1 SGHDN and CDR2 FVKESK. V lost 3 bases, J lost 2 bases, and 12 bases lay in between.

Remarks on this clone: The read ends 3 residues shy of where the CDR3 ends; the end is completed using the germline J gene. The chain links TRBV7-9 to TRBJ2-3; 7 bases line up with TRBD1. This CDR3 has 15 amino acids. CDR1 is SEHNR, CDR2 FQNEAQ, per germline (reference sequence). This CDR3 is CASSSRQGFGETQYF. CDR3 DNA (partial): TGTGCCAGCAGCTCTCGACAGGGTTTCGGGGAGACG.

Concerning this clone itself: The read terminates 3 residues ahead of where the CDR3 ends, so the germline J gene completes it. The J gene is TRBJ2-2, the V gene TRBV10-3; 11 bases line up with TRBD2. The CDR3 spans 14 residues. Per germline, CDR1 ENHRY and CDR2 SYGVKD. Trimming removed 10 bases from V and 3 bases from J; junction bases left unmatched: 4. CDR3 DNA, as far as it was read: TGTGCCACTCGGGGACTAGCGGACACCGGGGAG. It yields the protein CATRGLADTGE. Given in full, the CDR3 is CATRGLADTGELFF.

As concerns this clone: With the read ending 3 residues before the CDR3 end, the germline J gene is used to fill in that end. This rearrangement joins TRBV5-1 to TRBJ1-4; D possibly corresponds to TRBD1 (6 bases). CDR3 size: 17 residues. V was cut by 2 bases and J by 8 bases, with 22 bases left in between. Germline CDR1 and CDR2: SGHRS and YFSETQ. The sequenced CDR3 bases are TGCGCCAGCAGCTTAACAGGGAAGGGGGATGGCGGCGAAAAA. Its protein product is CASSLTGKGDGGEK. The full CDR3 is CASSLTGKGDGGEKLFF. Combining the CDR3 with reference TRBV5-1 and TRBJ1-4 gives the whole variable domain KAGVTQTPRYLIKTRGQQVTLSCSPISGHRSVSWYQQTPGQGLQFLFEYFSETQRNKGNFPGRFSGRQFSNSRSEMNVSTLELGDSALYLCASSLTGKGDGGEKLFFGSGTQLSVL.

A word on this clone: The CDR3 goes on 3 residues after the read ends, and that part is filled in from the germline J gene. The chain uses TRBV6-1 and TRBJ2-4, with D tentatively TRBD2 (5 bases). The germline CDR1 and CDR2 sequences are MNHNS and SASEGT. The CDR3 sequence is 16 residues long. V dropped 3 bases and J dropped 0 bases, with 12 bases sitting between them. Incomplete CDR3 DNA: TGTGCCAGCAGTGAGACCTCCGGGGTAGCCAAAAACATT. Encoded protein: CASSETSGVAKNI. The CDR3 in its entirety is CASSETSGVAKNIQYF.

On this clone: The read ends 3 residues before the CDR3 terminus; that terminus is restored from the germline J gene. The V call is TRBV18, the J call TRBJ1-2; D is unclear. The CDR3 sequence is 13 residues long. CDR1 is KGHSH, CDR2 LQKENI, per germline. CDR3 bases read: TGTGCCAGCTCAATTCCGGGTTCCTACGAC. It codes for CASSIPGSYD. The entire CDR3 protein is CASSIPGSYDYTF.

The part of the CDR3 DNA that was read is TGCAGTGCGGGGAAAAGGACTAGCGGGCTGGACGAG. Its translation is CSAGKRTSGLDE. The CDR3 in its entirety is CSAGKRTSGLDEQYF. The rearrangement links TRBV20-1 to TRBJ2-7, with 11 bases identical to TRBD2. The DNA ends 3 residues before the CDR3 does, and the rest of the CDR3 is filled in from the germline J gene. This CDR3 contains 15 residues. Germline V gene lookup returns CDR1 DFQATT and CDR2 SNEGSKA (reference sequence). Trimming took 6 bases from V and 5 from J; bases not matched to a gene: 12.